The 9 T cell receptor beta chains reported below all come from one sample, sequenced in a study of blood T cells in healthy people across ages. It was with a sample-barcoded 5' primer and a J-beta primer mix that a second PCR of roughly 6 to 12 cycles was run. TCRdb reprocessed the 5' RACE reads with MiXCR, giving one entry per CDR3 protein. The sample includes about a million distinct CDR3 sequences, 35% to 40% of them seen just once. The sequencing sample was made of blood. The receptors come from a man younger than 35 in good health.

The V and J genes are TRBV6-5 and TRBJ1-4, with D unclear. Deletions cut 8 bases from V and 8 bases from J, with 15 bases between. This CDR3 is 13 amino acids long. Germline V gene data show CDR1 as MNHEY and CDR2 as SVGAGI. The CDR3 sequence is CASASISPEKLFF. The CDR3 DNA is TGTGCCAGCGCCTCTATATCGCCCGAAAAACTGTTTTTT.

This clonotype turned up a few times. The V and J genes are TRBV6-1 and TRBJ2-1, with D possibly called TRBD1 or TRBD2 (5 bases each). CDR3 size: 13 residues. Germline-derived CDR1 and CDR2 are MNHNS and SASEGT. Trimming pared 2 bases from V and 6 bases from J, leaving 8 bases between. The CDR3 loop is CASSERGANEQFF. DNA of the CDR3: TGTGCCAGCAGTGAACGAGGGGCCAATGAGCAGTTCTTC.

The J gene is TRBJ2-4, the V gene TRBV10-3; no firm D call. CDR3 length equals 19 residues. Germline values: CDR1 ENHRY, CDR2 SYGVKD. The V end lost 4 bases, the J end lost 0 bases, and 22 bases lay between the germline ends. The CDR3 sequence is CAISASPGSTTLAKNIQYF. The CDR3 nucleotides read TGTGCCATCAGTGCCTCCCCGGGTTCCACAACCCTAGCCAAAAACATTCAGTACTTC.

A few counts support this clonotype. The gene calls are TRBV10-3 and TRBJ1-2, with D hard to call. The CDR3 has 14 amino acids. Trimming shortened V by 11 bases and J by 1 base, and 17 bases separated the two germline ends. Germline CDR1 is ENHRY and CDR2 is SYGVKD. The CDR3 DNA follows: TGTGCCGCTGGTTACAGCGATCATAACTATGGCTACACCTTC. Translated, it gives CAAGYSDHNYGYTF.

The chain combines TRBV27 with TRBJ2-4; TRBD2 matches at 7 bases. CDR3 size: 13 residues. Germline values: CDR1 MNHEY, CDR2 SMNVEV (reference sequence). Trimming took 9 bases from V and 4 from J; bases not matched to a gene: 6. The CDR3 DNA sequence: TGTGCCAGAAGCGGGGTGGGGAAAAACATTCAGTACTTC. Its translation: CARSGVGKNIQYF.

This clonotype was recorded a few times. The chain links TRBV20-1 to TRBJ2-7, with D uncertain. V was trimmed by 3 bases and J by 0 bases, leaving 9 bases between them. The CDR3 is 13 residues long. Germline assignment: CDR1 DFQATT and CDR2 SNEGSKA (reference sequence). The CDR3 region is CSASLYSSYEQYF. CDR3 nucleotides: TGCAGTGCTAGTTTGTACAGCTCCTACGAGCAGTACTTC.

As concerns this clonotype: This could be a read error, since a much larger clone is one nucleotide away. The chain employs TRBV29-1 and TRBJ2-3; no reliable D call. Germline V gene lookup returns CDR1 SQVTM and CDR2 ANQGSEA. The CDR3 has 12 amino acids. CDR3 in DNA: TGCAACGTTGAAGTGGGCACAGATACGCAGTATTTT. Amino acid sequence: CNVEVGTDTQYF.

This clonotype has a handful of counts. V usage is TRBV20-1 and J usage is TRBJ1-5; possibly TRBD1 for D (5 bases). Germline V CDR1 and CDR2: DFQATT, SNEGSKA (reference sequence). The CDR3 has 14 amino acids. The V end was cut by 3 bases, the J end by 9 bases, with 18 bases between. CDR3 region: CSASLGTAERPQHF. CDR3 coding DNA: TGCAGTGCTAGCCTAGGGACTGCCGAGCGGCCCCAGCATTTT.

A remark on this clonotype: The missing conserved phenylalanine or tryptophan at the end of this CDR3 makes a read error likely. This rearrangement joins TRBV6-2 or TRBV6-3 to TRBJ1-5; D gene unclear. The germline CDR1 and CDR2 sequences are MNHEY and SVGEGT. This CDR3 has 13 residues. The V end was cut by 7 bases, the J end by 1 base, with 8 bases between. The CDR3 sequence is CASNPDSNQPQHL. The CDR3 nucleotides are TGTGCCAGCAACCCCGACAGCAATCAGCCCCAGCATTTG.